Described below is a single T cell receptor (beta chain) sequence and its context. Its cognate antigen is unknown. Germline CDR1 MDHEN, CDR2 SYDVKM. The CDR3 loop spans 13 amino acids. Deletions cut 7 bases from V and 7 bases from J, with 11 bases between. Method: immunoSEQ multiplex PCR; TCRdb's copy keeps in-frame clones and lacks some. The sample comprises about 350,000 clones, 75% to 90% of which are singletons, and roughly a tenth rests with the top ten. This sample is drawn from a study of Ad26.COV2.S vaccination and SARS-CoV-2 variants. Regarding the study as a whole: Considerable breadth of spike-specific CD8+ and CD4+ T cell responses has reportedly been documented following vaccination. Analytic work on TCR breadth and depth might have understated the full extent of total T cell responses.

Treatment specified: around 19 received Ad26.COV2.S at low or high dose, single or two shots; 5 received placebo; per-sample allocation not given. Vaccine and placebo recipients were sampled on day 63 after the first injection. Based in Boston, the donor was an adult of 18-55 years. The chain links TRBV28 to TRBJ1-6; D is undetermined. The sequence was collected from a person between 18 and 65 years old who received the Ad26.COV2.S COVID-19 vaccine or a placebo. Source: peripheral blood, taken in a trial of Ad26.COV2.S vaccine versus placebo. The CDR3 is CASNMDGNSPLHF. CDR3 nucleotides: TGTGCCAGCAACATGGACGGAAATTCACCCCTCCACTTT.